Following are 5 T cell receptor beta chains from one sample sequenced in a study of blood T cell repertoires in COVID-19. Profiling relied on immunoSEQ multiplex PCR, and the TCRdb table lists in-frame clones only, not all of them. Found here are about 88,000 clones, about 88% of them singletons; the top ten hold 2.9%. The material sequenced was peripheral blood. The origin of the receptors is a woman of 80 years or more with acute or convalescent COVID-19.

This chain joins TRBV10-3 and TRBJ1-2; TRBD1 matches at 12 bases. The germline V gene encodes CDR1 ENHRY and CDR2 SYGVKD. The CDR3 sequence is 13 residues long. Trimming removed 9 bases from V and 7 bases from J; junction bases left unmatched: 6. The CDR3 is CAISGTGGSGYTF. The CDR3 DNA reads TGTGCCATTTCCGGGACAGGGGGCAGTGGCTACACCTTC.

V and J are TRBV5-1 and TRBJ1-2; D remains ambiguous. V dropped 4 bases and J dropped 4 bases, with 8 bases sitting between them. CDR3 length: 12 residues. Germline V gene sequence: CDR1 SGHRS, CDR2 YFSETQ. The DNA of the CDR3 is TGCGCCAGCAGCGAGGGTAGCTATGGCTACACCTTC. Amino acids: CASSEGSYGYTF.

The chain combines TRBV13 with TRBJ1-1; D perhaps matches TRBD1 (6 bases). Per the germline V gene, CDR1 is PRHDT and CDR2 is FYEKMQ (reference sequence). Trimming cost V 0 bases and J 1 base, with 9 bases left between them. CDR3 length equals 15 residues. This CDR3 is CASSLGQGRNTEAFF. In nucleotides, the CDR3 is TGTGCCAGCAGCTTAGGACAGGGCCGGAACACTGAAGCTTTCTTT.

The J gene is TRBJ2-7, the V gene TRBV13; 8 bases match TRBD2. CDR3 length equals 19 residues. V shed 4 bases and J 2 bases; nucleotides not matched to a gene: 19. The germline gives CDR1 PRHDT, CDR2 FYEKMQ (reference sequence). The CDR3 sequence: CASSSKAREVAAGAYEQYF. As DNA, the CDR3 is TGTGCCAGCAGCTCCAAGGCCCGAGAGGTGGCAGCGGGAGCCTACGAGCAGTACTTC.

The rearrangement joins TRBV7-3 to TRBJ1-6, with no clear D. Germline values: CDR1 SGHTA, CDR2 FQGTGA. The CDR3 spans 17 residues. Between the trimmed V and J ends, which lost 0 bases and 7 bases, there was a span of 16 bases. Here the CDR3 reads CASSLTPDRGKNSPLHF. In DNA form, the CDR3 reads TGTGCCAGCAGCTTAACGCCCGATAGAGGGAAAAATTCACCCCTCCACTTT.